These 18 T cell receptor beta chains originate from one sample sequenced in a study of cytomegalovirus exposure and HLA in healthy donors. PCR primers comprised 60 Vbeta and 13 Jbeta primers. Produced via immunoSEQ multiplex PCR; TCRdb's table is partial and in-frame only. The sample gives some 150,000 clones, about 76% of which show up once; about 4% is in the top ten. Sequencing used PBMCs. The origin of the receptors is a human donor in good health.

Only one count was recorded for this clone. The genes are TRBV11-2 and TRBJ1-5; possibly TRBD1 for D (5 bases). The V end lost 5 bases, the J end lost 0 bases, and 8 bases lay between the germline ends. The CDR3 totals 14 residues. CDR1 SGHAT and CDR2 FQNNGV come from the germline V gene. The DNA for the CDR3 is TGTGCCAGCAGCGTCACAGGTAGCAATCAGCCCCAGCATTTT. It specifies CASSVTGSNQPQHF.

The chain has TRBV6-1 and TRBJ2-6; D possibly corresponds to TRBD1 (6 bases). Trimming removed 2 bases from V and 0 bases from J, with 14 bases in between. The CDR3 totals 18 residues. Germline CDR1 MNHNS, CDR2 SASEGT. CDR3 protein: CASSEFRPQGSGANVLTF. Here the CDR3 DNA reads TGTGCCAGCAGTGAATTTCGTCCACAGGGCTCTGGGGCCAACGTCCTGACTTTC.

The chain has TRBV6-5 and TRBJ2-7; D might be TRBD1 (7 bases). The CDR3 is 15 amino acids. The V gene's germline CDR1 is MNHEY and CDR2 SVGAGI. Trimming removed 6 bases at V and 3 bases at J, with 18 bases between. The CDR3: CASRERQGGFYEQYF. CDR3 bases: TGTGCCAGCAGGGAGAGACAGGGAGGCTTCTACGAGCAGTACTTC.

A few counts support this clone. The chain carries TRBV27 and TRBJ1-2; no firm D call. With 6 bases removed from V and 2 bases from J, the gap between germline ends came to 10 bases. In germline, CDR1 is MNHEY, CDR2 SMNVEV (reference sequence). This CDR3 spans 13 amino acids. The CDR3 here is CASRSTGNYGYTF. Here the CDR3 DNA reads TGTGCCAGCAGATCGACGGGGAACTATGGCTACACCTTC.

This clone has only a few counts. The chain links TRBV6-1 to TRBJ2-7; TRBD1 agrees at 9 bases. The germline gives CDR1 MNHNS, CDR2 SASEGT. V dropped 2 bases and J dropped 3; count of bases not matched to a gene: 5. CDR3 length: 15 residues. CDR3 in amino acids: CASSERETGGYEQYF. In nucleotides, the CDR3 is TGTGCCAGCAGTGAAAGAGAGACAGGGGGCTACGAGCAGTACTTC.

This rearrangement joins TRBV15 to TRBJ2-3; D gene uncertain. The CDR3 covers 13 residues. Looked up from germline, CDR1 is LNHNV and CDR2 is YYDKDF (reference sequence). V shed 1 base and J shed 6 bases, with 8 bases lying between them. This CDR3 reads CATSRGLRDTQYF. The CDR3 DNA reads as TGTGCCACCAGCAGAGGCCTGCGGGATACGCAGTATTTT.

This chain links TRBV21-1 with TRBJ2-1; TRBD1 is taken as the D call from the table, unchecked against the DNA. TRBV21-1 has pseudogene status. The CDR3 is 11 residues long. The CDR3 loop is CASSRQGAGFF. DNA of the CDR3: TGTGCCAGCAGCAGACAGGGGGCGGGGTTCTTC.

J is TRBJ1-2 and V is TRBV7-9, with no clear D. The CDR3 has 14 residues. Germline V gene lookup returns CDR1 SEHNR and CDR2 FQNEAQ (reference sequence). V lost 2 bases, J lost 2 bases, and 9 bases lay in between. CDR3 amino acids: CASSLNGPNYGYTF. CDR3 in DNA: TGTGCCAGCAGCTTAAATGGGCCCAACTATGGCTACACCTTC.

This chain links TRBV7-8 with TRBJ1-2, with 9 bases matching TRBD1. CDR1 and CDR2 (germline): SGHVS, FQNEAQ. The junction had 9 bases not matched to a gene; V was cut back by 5 bases and J by 5 bases. There are 15 residues in the CDR3. CDR3 loop: CASSLRSTGGYGYTF. In nucleotides, the CDR3 is TGTGCCAGCAGCCTTCGATCGACAGGGGGGTATGGCTACACCTTC. The whole variable domain, filled in from reference TRBV7-8 and TRBJ1-2, reads GAGVSQSPRYKVAKRGQDVALRCDPISGHVSLFWYQQALGQGPEFLTYFQNEAQLDKSGLPSDRFFAERPEGSVSTLKIQRTQQEDSAVYLCASSLRSTGGYGYTFGSGTRLTVV.

The genes are TRBV7-9 and TRBJ1-1; weak D call: TRBD1 (6 bases). There are 14 residues in the CDR3. Per germline, CDR1 SEHNR and CDR2 FQNEAQ (reference sequence). V shed 6 bases and J shed 2 bases, with 13 bases lying between them. This CDR3 reads CASRPGGLNTEAFF. The DNA of the CDR3 is TGTGCCAGCAGACCGGGGGGGCTTAACACTGAAGCTTTCTTT.

V is TRBV7-2 and J is TRBJ1-5; D gene uncertain. There are 15 residues in the CDR3. The V and J ends lost 5 bases and 3 bases respectively, with 14 bases between them. The V gene's germline CDR1 is SGHTA and CDR2 FQGNSA. The CDR3 DNA reads TGTGCCAGCAGCCTTCGGACTGTGGCCAATCAGCCCCAGCATTTT. Its translation is CASSLRTVANQPQHF.

The chain carries TRBV9 and TRBJ2-5; 14 bases are a match to TRBD2. Gene TRBJ2-7 matches the end of the DNA better, so the J call may be wrong. The CDR3 runs to 14 residues. Looked up from germline, CDR1 is SGDLS and CDR2 is YYNGEE. The CDR3 DNA is TGTGCCAGCAGCGCTGGGACTAGCGGGAGCGAGCAGTACTTC. This encodes CASSAGTSGSEQYF.

In its sample, this clone was seen once. The gene calls are TRBV11-2 and TRBJ2-1, with D possibly TRBD2 on 5 matching bases. CDR3 length: 15 amino acids. Trimming removed 0 bases at V and 7 bases at J, with 13 bases between. Per the germline V gene, CDR1 is SGHAT and CDR2 is FQNNGV. CDR3 sequence (DNA): TGTGCCAGCAGCTTAGAACTGGCGGGCCTTAATGAGCAGTTCTTC. Translating gives CASSLELAGLNEQFF.

The chain is built from TRBV10-3 and TRBJ1-3, with 7 nucleotides matching TRBD1. The CDR3 covers 16 residues. Germline loops: CDR1 ENHRY, CDR2 SYGVKD. J gave up 0 bases and V 4 bases, and 6 bases lay outside the gene matches. CDR3 bases: TGTGCCATCAGTGGGGGGACAGTAAGCTCTGGAAACACCATATATTTT. This sequence encodes CAISGGTVSSGNTIYF.

This clone appeared a few times. The rearrangement uses TRBV28 and TRBJ2-7; 11 positions match TRBD1. CDR1 is MDHEN and CDR2 is SYDVKM in the germline V gene. The CDR3 sequence is 15 residues long. V shed 4 bases, J shed 2 bases, and the junction held 4 bases outside the gene matches. CDR3 coding DNA: TGTGCCAGCAGTTCACCGGGACAGGGGGCCTACGAGCAGTACTTC. It yields the protein CASSSPGQGAYEQYF.

This sequence joins TRBV20-1 and TRBJ2-1; D is unresolved. CDR1 is DFQATT, CDR2 SNEGSKA, per germline (reference sequence). The CDR3 runs to 11 residues. V lost 5 bases to trimming and J lost 10 bases, with 12 bases between them. This chain's CDR3 is CSAFHMPEQFF. The CDR3 coding sequence is TGCAGTGCTTTCCACATGCCCGAGCAGTTCTTC.

The rearrangement uses TRBV30 and TRBJ2-7; maybe TRBD2 (5 bases). The CDR3 length is 14 residues. V was pared by 5 bases and J by 2 bases, with 16 bases between. The germline CDR1 and CDR2 sequences are GTSNPN and SVGIG (reference sequence). CDR3 amino acids: CAWGEQLRPYEQYF. Here the CDR3 DNA reads TGTGCCTGGGGGGAGCAGTTGCGCCCCTACGAGCAGTACTTC.

The rearrangement joins TRBV19 to TRBJ1-4, with TRBD1 matching 8 bases. The CDR3 runs to 17 residues. The V gene's germline CDR1 is LNHDA and CDR2 SQIVND (reference sequence). The V and J ends lost 7 bases and 2 bases, in that order; junction bases with no gene match: 12. Here the CDR3 DNA reads TGTGCCAGTACCTTGGGGACAGGCGGGCTTACTAATGAAAAACTGTTTTTT. Amino acids: CASTLGTGGLTNEKLFF.